The rows below give T cell receptor beta chains drawn from one sample of a study of T-cell memory formation after mild COVID-19. Using its own MiXCR run on the 5' RACE reads, TCRdb lists one record per CDR3 protein. The repertoire holds around 510,000 distinct CDR3 sequences, roughly 21% seen once, with around 7.7% in the top ten. What was sequenced was PBMCs or a T cell subset sorted from them (not recorded which). Source of these receptors: an adult woman who had mild COVID-19 (a few samples of this study predate the infection). Cell type and time point are not known. The CDR3 runs from the conserved cysteine through the conserved F or W. D genes are given only for firm matches.

cdr3_aa: CASSTPVSGSRWQETQYF
d_call: TRBD2
v_call: TRBV7-8
j_call: TRBJ2-5

cdr3_aa: CSARHPTGNYGYTF
d_call: TRBD1
v_call: TRBV20-1
j_call: TRBJ1-2

cdr3_aa: CASSRTGLQFGYEQYF
d_call: TRBD1
v_call: TRBV5-1
j_call: TRBJ2-7

cdr3_aa: CASSIVGYDEKLFF
d_call: -
v_call: TRBV19
j_call: TRBJ1-4

cdr3_aa: CASSLEPQGFTYEQYF
d_call: -
v_call: TRBV5-1
j_call: TRBJ2-7

cdr3_aa: CASAGDVAYEQYF
d_call: TRBD2
v_call: TRBV4-2
j_call: TRBJ2-7

cdr3_aa: CASSYSGKYSYNEQFF
d_call: -
v_call: TRBV6-5
j_call: TRBJ2-1

cdr3_aa: CASSSPQESYTF
d_call: -
v_call: TRBV19
j_call: TRBJ1-2

cdr3_aa: CASSPDPTGHGYTF
d_call: -
v_call: TRBV12-3/TRBV12-4
j_call: TRBJ1-2

cdr3_aa: CSVSPRPGELFF
d_call: -
v_call: TRBV29-1
j_call: TRBJ2-2

cdr3_aa: CASSLGRGGAYEQYF
d_call: TRBD2
v_call: TRBV7-9
j_call: TRBJ2-7

cdr3_aa: CASRFSMDATDTQYF
d_call: -
v_call: TRBV3-1
j_call: TRBJ2-3